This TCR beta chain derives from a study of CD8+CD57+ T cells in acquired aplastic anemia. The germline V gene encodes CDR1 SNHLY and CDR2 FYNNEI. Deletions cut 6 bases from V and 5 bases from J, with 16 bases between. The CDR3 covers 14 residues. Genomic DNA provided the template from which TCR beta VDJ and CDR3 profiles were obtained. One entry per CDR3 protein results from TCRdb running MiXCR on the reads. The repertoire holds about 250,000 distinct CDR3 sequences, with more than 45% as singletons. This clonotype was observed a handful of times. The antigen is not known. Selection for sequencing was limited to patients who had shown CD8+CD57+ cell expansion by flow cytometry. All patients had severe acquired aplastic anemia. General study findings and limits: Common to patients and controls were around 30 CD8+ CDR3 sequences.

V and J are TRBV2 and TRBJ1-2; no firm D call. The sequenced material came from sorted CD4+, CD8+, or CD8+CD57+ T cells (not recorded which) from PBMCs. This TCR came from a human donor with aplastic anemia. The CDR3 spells CASRLREGSYGYTF. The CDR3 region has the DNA TGTGCCAGCAGGCTACGGGAAGGCTCGTATGGCTACACCTTC.